Following are 24 T cell receptor beta chains from one sample sequenced in a study of blood T cells in healthy people across ages. Through a sample-barcoded 5' primer and a J-beta primer mix, a second PCR was run for roughly 7 to 11 cycles. A single record per CDR3 protein comes from TCRdb applying MiXCR to the 5' RACE reads. Among some 640,000 distinct CDR3 sequences listed, around 45% were seen once. Sequenced sample: blood. The receptors come from a woman aged 55-70 years in good health.

The chain couples TRBV12-3 or TRBV12-4 to TRBJ2-2; 9 nucleotides match TRBD1. V gave up 6 bases and J gave up 5 bases; unmatched junction bases: 1. The CDR3 loop spans 13 amino acids. CDR3 sequence: CASRQGATGELFF. CDR3 coding DNA: TGTGCCAGCAGACAGGGGGCTACCGGGGAGCTGTTTTTT.

This clonotype appeared once. The rearrangement uses TRBV18 and TRBJ2-1; 9 bases are a match to TRBD2. The V and J ends lost 0 bases and 7 bases, in that order; junction bases with no gene match: 13. Germline CDR1 reads KGHSH; CDR2 reads LQKENI. The CDR3 runs 18 residues. The CDR3 sequence: CASSPPGNAGTSRNEQFF. The CDR3, as DNA: TGTGCCAGCTCACCACCGGGGAACGCCGGGACTAGCAGGAATGAGCAGTTCTTC.

V is TRBV27 and J is TRBJ2-7, with TRBD1 matching over 8 bases. The CDR3 is 16 residues long. J lost 0 bases, V lost 4 bases, and 8 bases had no gene match. Germline lookup yields CDR1 MNHEY and CDR2 SMNVEV (reference sequence). The CDR3 coding sequence is TGTGCCAGCAGTTCCGGCGGACAGGGTCTCTCCTACGAGCAGTACTTC. This sequence encodes CASSSGGQGLSYEQYF.

The J gene is TRBJ1-6, the V gene TRBV7-8, with D maybe TRBD1 (5 bases). This CDR3 region has 15 residues. V was shortened by 7 bases and J by 7 bases, with 17 bases between the two germline ends. CDR1 and CDR2 (germline): SGHVS, FQNEAQ. CDR3 amino acids: CASTTQWGGNSPLHF. As DNA, the CDR3 is TGTGCCAGCACCACCCAATGGGGGGGGAATTCACCCCTCCACTTT.

This clonotype was seen more than once but under ten times. The chain combines TRBV20-1 with TRBJ2-1; D perhaps matches TRBD2 (5 bases). CDR1 is DFQATT, CDR2 SNEGSKA, per germline (reference sequence). The CDR3 length is 10 residues. The V end lost 6 bases, the J end lost 11 bases, and 11 bases lay between the germline ends. The CDR3 is CSALDSKQFF. The CDR3 DNA is TGCAGTGCCTTGGACTCTAAGCAGTTCTTC.

The rearrangement joins TRBV2 to TRBJ2-6; D gene unclear. Trimming removed 6 bases from V and 4 bases from J, with 13 bases in between. The CDR3 contains 15 residues. The germline V gene encodes CDR1 SNHLY and CDR2 FYNNEI. The CDR3 DNA reads as TGTGCCAGCAGCCCCGACCTGGCCGGGGCCAACGTCCTGACTTTC. It is translated as CASSPDLAGANVLTF.

The rearrangement joins TRBV27 to TRBJ2-2; unclear D gene. The CDR3 spans 14 residues. Germline loops: CDR1 MNHEY, CDR2 SMNVEV (reference sequence). With 3 bases removed from V and 2 bases from J, the gap between germline ends came to 7 bases. CDR3 sequence: CASSLVHNTGELFF. CDR3 coding DNA: TGTGCCAGCAGTTTGGTCCATAACACCGGGGAGCTGTTTTTT.

V is TRBV7-2 and J is TRBJ1-2; D might be TRBD1 (6 bases). Germline assignment: CDR1 SGHTA and CDR2 FQGNSA. The CDR3 runs 13 residues. V was clipped by 5 bases and J by 6 bases, with 13 bases between them. DNA of the CDR3: TGTGCCAGCAGCCTAGGGGGTCGGGATGGCTACACCTTC. Translation gives CASSLGGRDGYTF.

This clonotype showed up just a few times. The chain joins TRBV6-1 to TRBJ2-5, with 7 bases aligning to TRBD2. CDR3 length: 13 amino acids. V was pared by 3 bases and J by 11 bases, with 9 bases of the junction left unmatched. In germline, CDR1 is MNHNS, CDR2 SASEGT. In DNA form, the CDR3 reads TGTGCCAGCAGTGAGTCGCTAGCGGTAGGACAGTACTTC. Translating it yields CASSESLAVGQYF.

In its sample, this clonotype was seen a few times. The chain recombines TRBV5-6 with TRBJ2-1; 9 bases line up with TRBD1. This CDR3 has 19 amino acids. The ends lost 1 base at V and 5 bases at J; junction bases unmatched: 16. Germline loops: CDR1 SGHDT, CDR2 YYEEEE. For the CDR3, the DNA is TGTGCCAGCAGCTTGCCACAATCTAGGGACAGGGAAAGGCACAATGAGCAGTTCTTC. This codes for CASSLPQSRDRERHNEQFF.

This chain uses TRBV20-1 with TRBJ2-2; D may be TRBD1 or TRBD2 (6 bases each). Germline CDR1 is DFQATT and CDR2 is SNEGSKA (reference sequence). V dropped 7 bases and J dropped 3 bases, with 12 bases sitting between them. This CDR3 has 13 residues. CDR3 region: CSGRRGDTGELFF. The CDR3 region has the DNA TGCAGTGGACGAAGGGGGGACACCGGGGAGCTGTTTTTT.

The genes are TRBV20-1 and TRBJ1-6, with 9 bases fitting TRBD1. Trimming at V came to 7 bases and at J to 10 bases, leaving 8 bases not matched to a gene. Germline values: CDR1 DFQATT, CDR2 SNEGSKA (reference sequence). The CDR3 totals 13 residues. The CDR3 sequence is CSVRQGDVSPLHF. The CDR3 coding sequence is TGCAGTGTCAGACAGGGGGACGTATCACCCCTCCACTTT.

The V gene is TRBV7-2, the J gene TRBJ2-7; D may correspond to TRBD1 or TRBD2 (5 bases each). TRBJ2-5 matches the DNA end more closely, so the J call is doubtful. The length of the CDR3 is 14 residues. Germline-derived CDR1 and CDR2 are SGHTA and FQGNSA. For the CDR3, the DNA is TGTGCCAGCAGAACCGGGGACGTACGAGAGACCCAGTACTTC. It specifies CASRTGDVRETQYF.

J is TRBJ1-4 and V is TRBV7-2; 9 positions agree with TRBD1. Germline V gene sequence: CDR1 SGHTA, CDR2 FQGNSA. The CDR3 contains 14 residues. The trim removed 5 bases at V and 7 bases at J, leaving 5 bases unmatched. Here the CDR3 reads CASSTRTGVEKLFF. The DNA for the CDR3 is TGTGCCAGCAGCACCCGGACAGGGGTTGAAAAACTGTTTTTT.

At least ten counts were recorded for this clonotype. V gene TRBV9 combines with J gene TRBJ2-3, with a possible D match to TRBD1 (5 bases). The V and J ends lost 1 base and 0 bases respectively, with 12 bases between them. The CDR3 contains 16 residues. The germline V gene encodes CDR1 SGDLS and CDR2 YYNGEE. CDR3 nucleotide sequence: TGTGCCAGCAGCGTAACAGGAGAAACCAGCACAGATACGCAGTATTTT. This translates into CASSVTGETSTDTQYF.

This clonotype has only a few counts. The chain employs TRBV4-3 and TRBJ1-3; D ambiguous. From germline, CDR1 is LGHNA and CDR2 YSLEER. The CDR3 is 15 residues long. Trimming stripped 1 base from V and 0 bases from J, with 7 bases between. CDR3 in DNA: TGCGCCAGCAGCCAAGGCTCAGACTCTGGAAACACCATATATTTT. As protein: CASSQGSDSGNTIYF.

The chain joins TRBV6-1 to TRBJ2-1, with 10 nucleotides matching TRBD2. The CDR3 sequence is 13 residues long. The trim removed 6 bases at V and 8 bases at J, leaving 4 bases unmatched. Germline values: CDR1 MNHNS, CDR2 SASEGT. In DNA, the CDR3 is TGTGCCAGCAGGCTAGCGGGAGTATATGAGCAGTTCTTC. Translation gives CASRLAGVYEQFF.

The rearrangement joins TRBV11-2 to TRBJ1-2, with TRBD1 identical over 8 bases. This CDR3 has 13 residues. The ends lost 5 bases at V and 4 bases at J; junction bases unmatched: 3. Germline V CDR1 and CDR2: SGHAT, FQNNGV. CDR3 amino acids: CASSPDRVYGYTF. The CDR3 nucleotides are TGTGCCAGCAGCCCGGACAGGGTCTATGGCTACACCTTC.

This clonotype was detected only once. The chain carries TRBV7-2 and TRBJ1-5; 8 bases line up with TRBD1. The junction had 3 bases not matched to a gene; V was cut back by 6 bases and J by 2 bases. Germline V gene sequence: CDR1 SGHTA, CDR2 FQGNSA. The CDR3 sequence is 14 residues long. CDR3 DNA sequence: TGTGCCAGCAGAGCAGGGGGCGGCAATCAGCCCCAGCATTTT. Its protein product is CASRAGGGNQPQHF. Using reference TRBV7-2 and TRBJ1-5 for the parts outside the CDR3, the full variable domain is GAGVSQSPSNKVTEKGKDVELRCDPISGHTALYWYRQSLGQGLEFLIYFQGNSAPDKSGLPSDRFSAERTGGSVSTLTIQRTQQEDSAVYLCASRAGGGNQPQHFGDGTRLSIL.

This clonotype appeared a few times. This chain links TRBV28 with TRBJ2-7, with TRBD1 matching 8 bases. The junction had 9 bases not matched to a gene; V was cut back by 6 bases and J by 2 bases. The CDR3 is 15 residues long. CDR1 MDHEN and CDR2 SYDVKM come from the germline V gene. CDR3 amino acids: CASRPNPGQAYEQYF. The CDR3 DNA follows: TGTGCCAGCAGACCGAACCCGGGACAGGCCTACGAGCAGTACTTC.

The CDR3: CASSQEETSGGVGEQYF. The CDR3 bases are TGCGCCAGCAGCCAAGAGGAGACTAGCGGGGGGGTTGGGGAGCAGTACTTC. The chain uses TRBV4-3 and TRBJ2-7; 14 bases fit TRBD2. This CDR3 is 17 amino acids long. The junction had 8 bases not matched to a gene; V was cut back by 0 bases and J by 7 bases. The germline V gene has CDR1 LGHNA and CDR2 YSLEER.

There are a few counts of this clonotype. This chain's CDR3 is CSARERGLWTYEQYF. The CDR3 nucleotides are TGCAGTGCTAGAGAGCGTGGACTATGGACCTACGAGCAGTACTTC. This chain uses TRBV20-1 with TRBJ2-7; perhaps TRBD2 as D (6 bases). Germline CDR1 and CDR2: DFQATT and SNEGSKA (reference sequence). The CDR3 is 15 residues long. With 0 bases removed from V and 2 bases from J, the gap between germline ends came to 14 bases.

This chain connects TRBV20-1 to TRBJ2-1, with a tentative D call TRBD2 (6 bases). The CDR3 totals 14 residues. Germline V gene lookup returns CDR1 DFQATT and CDR2 SNEGSKA (reference sequence). Trimming cost V 2 bases and J 6 bases, with 14 bases left between them. CDR3 in amino acids: CSARPGAYTNEQFF. The CDR3 DNA sequence: TGCAGTGCTAGACCGGGAGCGTATACCAATGAGCAGTTCTTC.

This clonotype appeared many times. The V call is TRBV6-5, the J call TRBJ2-7, with D perhaps assigned TRBD1 or TRBD2 (5 bases each). V lost 4 bases to trimming and J lost 5 bases, with 15 bases between them. The CDR3 is 14 amino acids. Germline V CDR1 and CDR2: MNHEY, SVGAGI. Here the CDR3 reads CASSSTGGRDEQYF. The CDR3 DNA sequence: TGTGCCAGCAGTTCAACTGGGGGTAGAGACGAGCAGTACTTC.